The 5 T cell receptor beta chains reported below all come from one sample, sequenced in a study of T cell responses to AZD1222 COVID-19 vaccine. Sequencing was performed with immunoSEQ multiplex PCR; in TCRdb, only in-frame clones are kept and a portion is missing. The table includes roughly 200,000 clones, more than 85% detected once. The sequenced sample was peripheral blood, obtained 28 days after the second AZD1222 dose. All receptors derive from an adult who received the AZD1222 COVID-19 vaccine.

The V call is TRBV5-1, the J call TRBJ2-1, with 10 bases aligning to TRBD1. CDR3 length: 15 residues. Germline V CDR1 and CDR2: SGHRS, YFSETQ. V lost 4 bases, J lost 6 bases, and 7 bases stayed unmatched. The CDR3 DNA follows: TGCGCCAGCAGCGTGGGACAGGGGTTTGGCAATGAGCAGTTCTTC. Its protein is CASSVGQGFGNEQFF.

V usage is TRBV18 and J usage is TRBJ1-3, with D maybe TRBD1 (5 bases). The V and J ends lost 4 bases and 2 bases respectively, with 12 bases between them. The CDR3 is 15 residues long. Germline V gene lookup returns CDR1 KGHSH and CDR2 LQKENI. In DNA, the CDR3 is TGTGCCAGCTCACTCCAGGGCAGTGCTGGAAACACCATATATTTT. Protein product: CASSLQGSAGNTIYF.

The gene calls are TRBV6-2 or TRBV6-3 and TRBJ2-7; D is perhaps TRBD2 (5 bases). V lost 6 bases and J 1 base, leaving 13 bases between the germline ends. Germline-derived CDR1 and CDR2 are MNHEY and SVGEGT. This CDR3 is built from 14 residues. The CDR3 nucleotides read TGTGCCAGCAGCCCCCTCCGGACTTCCTACGAGCAGTACTTC. Amino acid sequence: CASSPLRTSYEQYF.

The chain joins TRBV7-3 to TRBJ2-5, with 15 bases matching TRBD2. The germline V gene encodes CDR1 SGHTA and CDR2 FQGTGA. V lost 4 bases, J lost 4 bases, and 4 bases stayed unmatched. The CDR3 is 16 amino acids. Here the CDR3 reads CASSSRTSGGAETQYF. The CDR3 region has the DNA TGTGCCAGCAGCTCCAGGACTAGCGGGGGGGCAGAGACCCAGTACTTC.

The genes are TRBV3-1 (or the pseudogene TRBV3-2) and TRBJ1-1, with a weak D call TRBD1 (5 bases). The CDR3 loop spans 13 amino acids. V gave up 6 bases and J gave up 1 base, with 9 bases separating them. Germline V CDR1 and CDR2: LGHDT, YNNKEL (reference sequence). The DNA for the CDR3 is TGTGCCAGCAGACCCACAGGGAACACTGAAGCTTTCTTT. It codes for CASRPTGNTEAFF.